The present TCR beta chain was sequenced within a study of blood T cell repertoires in COVID-19 (TCRdb year 2020). In the study overall: Samples from collaborators originated in the United States, Italy and Spain and spanned both the acute and convalescent phases of COVID-19. The prospective study material was composed of cDNA or gDNA derived from T cells, B-cell-depleted T cells, or PBMCs. Deeply sampled blood TCRbeta repertoires from subjects exposed to, actively infected with, or recovered from COVID-19 were included in the dataset. A freely available public database, intended as a resource for researchers studying the immune response to SARS-CoV-2, is where the repertoires were released. The samples were drawn from the first 160 participants of the ongoing ImmuneRACE study and from about 1,200 subjects provided by 6 global collaborators. A de-identified subject ID, COVID-19 status, age in years and sex were almost always included in the sample metadata. Where available, HLA class I and class II types were taken from metadata supplied by the sample provider and were not determined by assay-based typing. The study at large found these results: Clinical and demographic metadata were provided uncurated, with the amount varying by source and participant.

TCRbeta CDR3 regions were amplified from genomic DNA using the immunoSEQ Assay, a bias-controlled multiplex PCR. Per the source publication's procedure: The number of nucleated cells in each sample was estimated by amplification of reference gene primers within the assay. To quantify the absolute abundance of each unique TCRbeta CDR3 rearrangement, sequence reads were collapsed and filtered. Productive Simpson clonality was computed per sample as the square root of Simpson's diversity index over productive rearrangements. TCRdb obtained this table from immuneACCESS and retained in-frame rearrangements with V and J assigned. These tables miss some clones; where compared with another copy, unresolved V genes account for less than half of the shortfall, and the remainder is unexplained. V, J and clone size were drawn from that table, and D and trimming were deduced from the DNA. Counted in this sample were a few hundred thousand clones; 80% to 90% of them appeared once. The leading ten clones occupy less than 6.5% of the sample.

From its cysteine to its phenylalanine, the CDR3 spans 14 amino acids. The DNA shown is the 42-base CDR3, in frame from base 1. Ends trimmed: V by 4 bases, J by 4 bases; bases unmatched to a gene: 5. CDR1 and CDR2, looked up from the germline V gene, are MNHEY and SVGAGI. Participants in the prospective study were aged roughly 18 to 89 years, lived in some 24 United States geographic areas, and enrolled through a virtual design. In the prospective study, participants were assigned to cohorts based on the clinical history participants reported in a screening survey and a study questionnaire. ImmuneRACE Cohort 3 recovered participants were defined by two consecutive negative NP/OP PCR tests, healthcare professional clearance, or symptom resolution. Each participant in the prospective study had whole blood, serum and a nasopharyngeal or oropharyngeal swab collected by mobile phlebotomists. Additional blood draws and questionnaires over an approximately 2-month period could optionally be provided by prospective study participants. Before DNA extraction, prospective study blood samples were shipped either frozen or at room temperature.

Comment on this clone: It lacks a known antigen. Base qualities are not at hand, and no much larger clone is one base apart.

The sample was PBMCs or T cells enriched from blood (not recorded which). The chain is made from TRBV6-5 and TRBJ1-2; 8 junctional bases match TRBD1. The source is a man aged 25 to 40 who had recovered from COVID-19. CDR3 protein: CASSFGQGSYGYTF. At the DNA level, the sequence is TGTGCCAGCAGTTTCGGACAGGGCAGCTATGGCTACACCTTC.